This T cell receptor beta chain originates from a study of T cells in Graves' hyperthyroidism and ophthalmopathy. Patients showing uncontrolled infection, other autoimmune disease, pregnancy or lactation were ineligible. Clinical symptoms, serum thyroxine and TRAb, thyroid ultrasound and orbital computed tomography were used for the diagnoses. TCR beta CDR3 sequences were amplified from RNA transcripts. HTBI primers were the set used in a first-round RT-PCR of the TCR CDR3. TCRdb analysed the multiplex PCR reads with MiXCR anew, one entry per CDR3 protein. The data contain more than 300,000 distinct CDR3 sequences, less than 20% of them singletons. This clonotype was counted many times. This CDR3 spans 12 amino acids. The junction had 1 base not matched to a gene; V was cut back by 1 base and J by 8 bases. The germline V gene encodes CDR1 LNHNV and CDR2 YYDKDF (reference sequence).

This chain uses TRBV15 with TRBJ1-1, with 7 bases that match TRBD1. The sequencing sample was made of blood. This TCR came from a man aged 18 to 30 with Graves' ophthalmopathy. CDR3 region: CATSRGDREAFF. The CDR3 bases are TGTGCCACCAGCAGAGGGGACAGAGAAGCTTTCTTT.